This T cell receptor (beta chain) was profiled in a study of cytomegalovirus exposure and HLA in healthy donors. This CDR3 is 16 amino acids long. Germline V gene sequence: CDR1 GTSNPN, CDR2 SVGIG (reference sequence). The germline V and J ends were trimmed by 0 bases and 1 base, with 16 bases remaining between them. TCRdb keeps only in-frame clones here, not all; method: immunoSEQ multiplex PCR. The table has some 310,000 clones, 88% seen once; the top ten hold approximately 0.96%. Remarks on this clone: Its antigen is unidentified.

Findings and limits, study-wide: A few chains tied to CMV proved CMV antigen-specific in vitro.

The genes are TRBV30 and TRBJ2-7; D might be TRBD1 (6 bases). The sequenced sample consisted of PBMCs. The TCR comes from a man aged 30 to 39 in good health and CMV-seronegative. Here the CDR3 DNA reads TGTGCCTGGAGTGTAGGGGGTCTAAGCAATTCCTACGAGCAGTACTTC. Translation: CAWSVGGLSNSYEQYF.